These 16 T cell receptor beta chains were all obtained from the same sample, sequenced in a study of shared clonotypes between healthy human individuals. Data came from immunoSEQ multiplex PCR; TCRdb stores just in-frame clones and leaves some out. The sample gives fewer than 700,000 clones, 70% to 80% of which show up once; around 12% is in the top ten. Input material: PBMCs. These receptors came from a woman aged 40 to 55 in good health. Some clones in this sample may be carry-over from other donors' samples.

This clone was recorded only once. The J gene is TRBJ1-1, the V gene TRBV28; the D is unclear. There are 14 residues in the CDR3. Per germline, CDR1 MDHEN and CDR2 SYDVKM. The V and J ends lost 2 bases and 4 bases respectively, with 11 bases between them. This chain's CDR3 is CASSLILSSTEAFF. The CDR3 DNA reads TGTGCCAGCAGTTTAATCCTTTCATCCACTGAAGCTTTCTTT.

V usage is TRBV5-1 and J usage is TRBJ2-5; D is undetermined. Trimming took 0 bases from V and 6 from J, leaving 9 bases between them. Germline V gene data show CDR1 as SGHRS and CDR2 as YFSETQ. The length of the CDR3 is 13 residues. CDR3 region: CASSLDSLKTQYF. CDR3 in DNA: TGCGCCAGCAGCTTGGACAGCCTCAAGACCCAGTACTTC.

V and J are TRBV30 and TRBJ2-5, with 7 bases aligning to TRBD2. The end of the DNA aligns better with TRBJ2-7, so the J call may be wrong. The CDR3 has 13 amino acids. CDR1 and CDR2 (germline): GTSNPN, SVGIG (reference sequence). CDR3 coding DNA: TGTGCCTGGAGTTTTAGCGGGCTGGACGAGCAGTACTTC. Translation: CAWSFSGLDEQYF.

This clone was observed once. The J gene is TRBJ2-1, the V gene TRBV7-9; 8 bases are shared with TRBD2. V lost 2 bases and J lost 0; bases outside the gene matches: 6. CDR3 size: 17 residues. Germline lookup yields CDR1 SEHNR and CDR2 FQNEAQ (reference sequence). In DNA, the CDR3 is TGTGCCAGCAGCTTAATCGGCGGGAGGAGCTCCTACAATGAGCAGTTCTTC. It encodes CASSLIGGRSSYNEQFF.

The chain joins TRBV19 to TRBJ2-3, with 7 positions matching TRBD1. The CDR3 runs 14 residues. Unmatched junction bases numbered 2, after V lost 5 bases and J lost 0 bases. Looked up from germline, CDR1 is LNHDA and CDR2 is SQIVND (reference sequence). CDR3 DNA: TGTGCCAGTAGTCCGACAGGGAGCACAGATACGCAGTATTTT. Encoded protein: CASSPTGSTDTQYF.

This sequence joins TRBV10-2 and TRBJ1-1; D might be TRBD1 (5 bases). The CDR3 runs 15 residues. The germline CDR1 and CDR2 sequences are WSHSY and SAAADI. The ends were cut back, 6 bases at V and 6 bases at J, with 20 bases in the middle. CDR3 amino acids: CASSFLTVGTPEAFF. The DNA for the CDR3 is TGCGCCAGCAGCTTCCTGACAGTCGGGACCCCTGAAGCTTTCTTT.

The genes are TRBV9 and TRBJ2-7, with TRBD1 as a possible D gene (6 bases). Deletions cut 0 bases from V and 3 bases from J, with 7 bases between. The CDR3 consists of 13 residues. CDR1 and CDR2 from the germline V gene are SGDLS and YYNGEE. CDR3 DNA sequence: TGTGCCAGCAGCGTAGTAGGGGGCTACGAGCAGTACTTC. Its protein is CASSVVGGYEQYF.

The CDR3 protein is CAWSPGTSARETQYF. CDR3 DNA: TGTGCCTGGAGTCCTGGGACTAGCGCGAGGGAGACCCAGTACTTC. The chain employs TRBV30 and TRBJ2-5; 10 positions agree with TRBD2. V shed 2 bases and J 5 bases; nucleotides not matched to a gene: 8. Germline V gene lookup returns CDR1 GTSNPN and CDR2 SVGIG (reference sequence). The CDR3 is 15 amino acids.

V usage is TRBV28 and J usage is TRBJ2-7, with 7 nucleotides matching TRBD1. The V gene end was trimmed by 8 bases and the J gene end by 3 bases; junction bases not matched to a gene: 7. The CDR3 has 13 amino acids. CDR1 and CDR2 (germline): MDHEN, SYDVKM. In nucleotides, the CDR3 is TGTGCCAGCGAAGAAGGGGGCATCTACGAGCAGTACTTC. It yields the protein CASEEGGIYEQYF.

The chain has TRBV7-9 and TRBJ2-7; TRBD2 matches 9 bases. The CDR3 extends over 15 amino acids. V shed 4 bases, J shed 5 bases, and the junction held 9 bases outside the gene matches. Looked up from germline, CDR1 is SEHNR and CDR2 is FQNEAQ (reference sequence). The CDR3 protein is CASSSMASGKHEQYF. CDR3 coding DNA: TGTGCCAGCAGCTCGATGGCTAGCGGGAAGCACGAGCAGTACTTC.

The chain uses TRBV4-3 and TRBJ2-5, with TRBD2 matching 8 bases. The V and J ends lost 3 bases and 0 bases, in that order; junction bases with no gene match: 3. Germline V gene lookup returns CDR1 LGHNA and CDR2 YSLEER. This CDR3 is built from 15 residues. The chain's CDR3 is CASSQGLGYQETQYF. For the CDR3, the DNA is TGCGCCAGCAGCCAGGGACTAGGGTACCAAGAGACCCAGTACTTC.

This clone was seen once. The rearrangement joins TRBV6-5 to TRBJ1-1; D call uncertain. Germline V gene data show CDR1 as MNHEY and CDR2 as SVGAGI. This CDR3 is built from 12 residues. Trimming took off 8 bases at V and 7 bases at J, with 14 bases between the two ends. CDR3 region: CASSSAGFEAFF. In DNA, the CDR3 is TGTGCCAGCTCGTCGGCTGGGTTTGAAGCTTTCTTT.

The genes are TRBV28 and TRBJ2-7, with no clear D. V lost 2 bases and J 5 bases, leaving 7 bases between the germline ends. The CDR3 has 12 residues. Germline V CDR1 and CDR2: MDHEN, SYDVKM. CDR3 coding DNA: TGTGCCAGCAGTTTACTCCTAGACGAGCAGTACTTC. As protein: CASSLLLDEQYF.

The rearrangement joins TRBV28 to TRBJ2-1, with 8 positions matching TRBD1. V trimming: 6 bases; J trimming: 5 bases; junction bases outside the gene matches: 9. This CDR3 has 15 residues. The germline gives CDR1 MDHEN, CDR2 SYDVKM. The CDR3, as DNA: TGTGCCAGCAGGAAAAGGGACAGGAATAACAATGAGCAGTTCTTC. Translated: CASRKRDRNNNEQFF.

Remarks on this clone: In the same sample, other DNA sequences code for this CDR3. CDR3: CSATQETQYF. The CDR3 DNA is TGCAGTGCCACTCAAGAGACCCAGTACTTC. The rearrangement joins TRBV20-1 to TRBJ2-5; D call uncertain. V dropped 6 bases and J dropped 2 bases, with 4 bases sitting between them. The CDR3 spans 10 residues. Germline assignment: CDR1 DFQATT and CDR2 SNEGSKA (reference sequence).

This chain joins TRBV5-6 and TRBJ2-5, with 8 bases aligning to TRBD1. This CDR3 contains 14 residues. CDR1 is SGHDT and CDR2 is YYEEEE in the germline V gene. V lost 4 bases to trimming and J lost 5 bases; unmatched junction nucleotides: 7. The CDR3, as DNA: TGTGCCAGCAGCGACAGGACAGGGTGGGAGACCCAGTACTTC. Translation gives CASSDRTGWETQYF.